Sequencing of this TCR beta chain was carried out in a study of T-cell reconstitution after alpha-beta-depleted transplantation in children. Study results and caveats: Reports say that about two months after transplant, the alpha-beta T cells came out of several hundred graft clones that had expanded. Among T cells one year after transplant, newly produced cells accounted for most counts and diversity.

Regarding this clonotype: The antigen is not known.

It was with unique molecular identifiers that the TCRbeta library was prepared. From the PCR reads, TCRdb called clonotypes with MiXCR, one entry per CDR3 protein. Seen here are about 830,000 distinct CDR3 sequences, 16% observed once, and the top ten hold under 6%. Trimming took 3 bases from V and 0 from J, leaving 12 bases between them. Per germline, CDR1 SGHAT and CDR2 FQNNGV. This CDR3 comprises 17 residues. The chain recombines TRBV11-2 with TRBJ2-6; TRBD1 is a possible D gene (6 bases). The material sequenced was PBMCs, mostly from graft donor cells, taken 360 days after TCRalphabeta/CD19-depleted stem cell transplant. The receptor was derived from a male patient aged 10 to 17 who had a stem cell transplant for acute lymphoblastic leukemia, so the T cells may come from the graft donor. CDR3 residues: CASSFRGSRSGANVLTF. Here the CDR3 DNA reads TGTGCCAGCAGCTTCAGGGGCAGTCGCTCTGGGGCCAACGTCCTGACTTTC. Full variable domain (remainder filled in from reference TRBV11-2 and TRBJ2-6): EAGVAQSPRYKIIEKRQSVAFWCNPISGHATLYWYQQILGQGPKLLIQFQNNGVVDDSQLPKDRFSAERLKGVDSTLKIQPAKLEDSAVYLCASSFRGSRSGANVLTFGAGSRLTVL.